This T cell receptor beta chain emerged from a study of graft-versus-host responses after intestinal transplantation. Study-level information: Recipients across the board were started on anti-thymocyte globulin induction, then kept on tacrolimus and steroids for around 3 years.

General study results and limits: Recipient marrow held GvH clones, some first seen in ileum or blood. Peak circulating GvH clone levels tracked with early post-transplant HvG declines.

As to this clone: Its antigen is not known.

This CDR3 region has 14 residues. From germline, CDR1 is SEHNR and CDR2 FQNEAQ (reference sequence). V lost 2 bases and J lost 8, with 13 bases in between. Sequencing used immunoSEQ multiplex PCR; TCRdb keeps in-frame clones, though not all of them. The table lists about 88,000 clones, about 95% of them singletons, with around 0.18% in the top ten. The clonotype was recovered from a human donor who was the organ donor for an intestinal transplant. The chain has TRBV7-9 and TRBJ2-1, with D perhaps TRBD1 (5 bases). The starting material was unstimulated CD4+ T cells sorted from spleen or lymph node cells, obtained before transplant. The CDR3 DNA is TGTGCCAGCAGCTTAACAAGGGGTGGGGATGAGCAGTTCTTC. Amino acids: CASSLTRGGDEQFF.